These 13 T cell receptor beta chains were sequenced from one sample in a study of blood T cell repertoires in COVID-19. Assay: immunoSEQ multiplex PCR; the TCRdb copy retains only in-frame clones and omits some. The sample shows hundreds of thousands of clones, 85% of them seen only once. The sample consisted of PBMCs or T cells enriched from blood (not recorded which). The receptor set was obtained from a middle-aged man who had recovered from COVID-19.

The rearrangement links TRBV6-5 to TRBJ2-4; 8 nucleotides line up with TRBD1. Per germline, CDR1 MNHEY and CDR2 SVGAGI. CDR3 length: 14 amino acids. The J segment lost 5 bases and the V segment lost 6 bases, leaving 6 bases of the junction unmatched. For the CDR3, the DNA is TGTGCCAGCAGGATGGACAGGGTCCAAAACATTCAGTACTTC. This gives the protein CASRMDRVQNIQYF.

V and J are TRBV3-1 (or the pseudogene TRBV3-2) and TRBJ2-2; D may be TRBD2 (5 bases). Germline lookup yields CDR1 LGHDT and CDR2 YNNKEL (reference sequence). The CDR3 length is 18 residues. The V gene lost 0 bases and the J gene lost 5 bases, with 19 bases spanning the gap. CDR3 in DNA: TGTGCCAGCAGCCAAGAATTCCCGGTCCCCACGGGGACCGGGGAGCTGTTTTTT. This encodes CASSQEFPVPTGTGELFF.

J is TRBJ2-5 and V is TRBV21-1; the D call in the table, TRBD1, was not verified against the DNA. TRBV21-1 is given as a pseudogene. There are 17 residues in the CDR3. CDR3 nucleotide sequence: TGTGCCAGCAGCAGAGAAACGCCCAGGGGACAGGAGGAGACCCAGTACTTC. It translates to CASSRETPRGQEETQYF.

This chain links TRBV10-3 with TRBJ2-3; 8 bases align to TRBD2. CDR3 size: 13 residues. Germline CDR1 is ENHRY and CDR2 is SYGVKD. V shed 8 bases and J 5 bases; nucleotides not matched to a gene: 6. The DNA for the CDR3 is TGTGCCATCGATGCGGGGGGTGGAGATACGCAGTATTTT. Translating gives CAIDAGGGDTQYF.

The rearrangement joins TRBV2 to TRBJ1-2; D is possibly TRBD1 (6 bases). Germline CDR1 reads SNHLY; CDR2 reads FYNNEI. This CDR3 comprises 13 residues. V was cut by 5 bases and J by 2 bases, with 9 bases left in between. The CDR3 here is CASSRTENYGYTF. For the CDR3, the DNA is TGTGCCAGCAGTCGGACAGAGAACTATGGCTACACCTTC.

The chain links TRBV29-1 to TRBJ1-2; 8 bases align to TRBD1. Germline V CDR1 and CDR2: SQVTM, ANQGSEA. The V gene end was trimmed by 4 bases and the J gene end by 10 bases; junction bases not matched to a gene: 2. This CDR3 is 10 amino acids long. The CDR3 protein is CSVGTGLYTF. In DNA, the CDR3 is TGCAGCGTTGGGACAGGGCTCTACACCTTC.

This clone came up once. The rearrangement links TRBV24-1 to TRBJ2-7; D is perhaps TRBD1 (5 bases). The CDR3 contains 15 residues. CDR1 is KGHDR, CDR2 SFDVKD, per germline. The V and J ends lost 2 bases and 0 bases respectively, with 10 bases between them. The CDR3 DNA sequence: TGTGCCACCAGTGATTCGAGGACAAGCTCCTACGAGCAGTACTTC. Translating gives CATSDSRTSSYEQYF.

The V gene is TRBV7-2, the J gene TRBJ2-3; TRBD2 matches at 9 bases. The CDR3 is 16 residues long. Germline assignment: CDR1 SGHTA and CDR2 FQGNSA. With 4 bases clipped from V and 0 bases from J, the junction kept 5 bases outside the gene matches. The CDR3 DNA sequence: TGTGCCAGCAGCTCCCGACTAGCGGTGAGCACAGATACGCAGTATTTT. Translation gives CASSSRLAVSTDTQYF.

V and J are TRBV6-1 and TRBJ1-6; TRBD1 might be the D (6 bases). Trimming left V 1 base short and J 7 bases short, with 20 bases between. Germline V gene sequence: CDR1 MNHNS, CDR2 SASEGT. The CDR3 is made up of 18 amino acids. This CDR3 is CASSEGWGQGLANSPLHF. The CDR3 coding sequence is TGTGCCAGCAGTGAAGGTTGGGGACAAGGGTTGGCCAATTCACCCCTCCACTTT.

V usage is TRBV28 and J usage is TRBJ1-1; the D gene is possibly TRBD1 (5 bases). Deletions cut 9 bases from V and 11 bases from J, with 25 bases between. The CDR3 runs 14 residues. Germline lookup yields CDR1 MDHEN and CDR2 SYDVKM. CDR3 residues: CASSPPQGQGRAFF. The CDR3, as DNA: TGTGCCAGTAGTCCGCCGCAGGGCCAGGGCAGGGCTTTCTTT.

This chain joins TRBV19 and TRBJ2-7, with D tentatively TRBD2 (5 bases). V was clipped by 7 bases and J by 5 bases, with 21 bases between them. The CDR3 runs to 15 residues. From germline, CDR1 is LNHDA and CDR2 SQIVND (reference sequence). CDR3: CASTLAGRKVDEQYF. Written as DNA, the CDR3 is TGTGCCAGTACTCTAGCTGGAAGGAAGGTAGACGAGCAGTACTTC.

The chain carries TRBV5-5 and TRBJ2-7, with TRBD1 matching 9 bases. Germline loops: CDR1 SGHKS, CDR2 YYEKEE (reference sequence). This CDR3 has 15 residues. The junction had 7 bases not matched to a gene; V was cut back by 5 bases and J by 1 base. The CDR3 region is CASSRGQGTSYEQYF. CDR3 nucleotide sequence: TGTGCCAGCAGTAGGGGACAGGGCACTTCCTACGAGCAGTACTTC.

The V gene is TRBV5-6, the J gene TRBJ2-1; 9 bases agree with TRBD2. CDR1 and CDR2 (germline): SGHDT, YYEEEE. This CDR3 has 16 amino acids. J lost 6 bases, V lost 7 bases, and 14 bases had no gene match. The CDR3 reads CASGGPGTSIFNEQFF. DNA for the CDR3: TGTGCCAGCGGGGGGCCAGGGACTAGCATTTTCAATGAGCAGTTCTTC.